This is a list of T cell receptor beta chains from one sample in a study of T cell responses to AZD1222 COVID-19 vaccine. Generated by immunoSEQ multiplex PCR, the TCRdb table keeps only in-frame clones and is missing some. Of roughly 120,000 clones in the sample, 70% to 90% are singletons; the top ten hold roughly 1.7%. Material: peripheral blood, obtained on day 0 of AZD1222 vaccination. The receptors were sampled from an adult in good health. Both conserved end residues are part of each CDR3. The order of the fields is V gene, J gene, clone size, CDR3 length, D gene, CDR3 DNA, CDR3 protein. A D gene is named only where the DNA matches it firmly. Part of the rows lack a size; the others show once, few, many or a class for expanded clones.

v_call: TRBV30
j_call: TRBJ1-2
clone_size: .
cdr3_length: 13
d_call: .
cdr3_nt: TGTGCCTGGAGTGACAGTTTGGCCTATGGCTACACCTTC
cdr3_aa: CAWSDSLAYGYTF

v_call: TRBV7-2
j_call: TRBJ2-1
clone_size: .
cdr3_length: 13
d_call: .
cdr3_nt: TGTGCCACGGGCGTCCCAGGCTACAATGAGCAGTTCTTC
cdr3_aa: CATGVPGYNEQFF

v_call: TRBV5-8
j_call: TRBJ2-5
clone_size: .
cdr3_length: 14
d_call: .
cdr3_nt: TGTGCCAGCAGCTTTACCGGGCGCGGGGAGACCCAGTACTTC
cdr3_aa: CASSFTGRGETQYF

v_call: TRBV20-1
j_call: TRBJ1-2
clone_size: .
cdr3_length: 10
d_call: .
cdr3_nt: TGCAGTGCTTGGGATCGGGGCTACACCTTC
cdr3_aa: CSAWDRGYTF

v_call: TRBV9
j_call: TRBJ1-2
clone_size: .
cdr3_length: 20
d_call: .
cdr3_nt: TGTGCCAGCAGCGCCCCGGGCCAGCCAGATCGGGGTTTAGCTAACTATGGCTACACCTTC
cdr3_aa: CASSAPGQPDRGLANYGYTF

v_call: TRBV21-1
j_call: TRBJ2-3
clone_size: .
cdr3_length: 14
d_call: .
cdr3_nt: TGTGCCAGCCCCGGGGGGTTCGGGACAGATACGCAGTATTTT
cdr3_aa: CASPGGFGTDTQYF

v_call: TRBV5-6
j_call: TRBJ1-3
clone_size: .
cdr3_length: 16
d_call: .
cdr3_nt: TGTGCCAGCAGCTTGTATCCGCCTAGCTCTGGAAACACCATATATTTT
cdr3_aa: CASSLYPPSSGNTIYF

v_call: TRBV6-5
j_call: TRBJ2-7
clone_size: .
cdr3_length: 16
d_call: TRBD2
cdr3_nt: TGTGCCAGCAGTTACGCCACCGGGACTAGGGGCTACGAGCAGTACTTC
cdr3_aa: CASSYATGTRGYEQYF

v_call: TRBV12-3/TRBV12-4
j_call: TRBJ1-3
clone_size: .
cdr3_length: 13
d_call: .
cdr3_nt: TGTGCCAGCAGTAGGGGTGCTGGAAACACCATATATTTT
cdr3_aa: CASSRGAGNTIYF

v_call: TRBV25-1
j_call: TRBJ1-1
clone_size: .
cdr3_length: 13
d_call: .
cdr3_nt: TGTGCCAGCAGTGAATATGGTAGGCCTGAAGCTTTCTTT
cdr3_aa: CASSEYGRPEAFF

v_call: TRBV7-8
j_call: TRBJ2-5
clone_size: .
cdr3_length: 18
d_call: TRBD2
cdr3_nt: TGTGCCAGCAGCGGGACTAGCTACCAGCCTCGGGTCCAAGAGACCCAGTACTTC
cdr3_aa: CASSGTSYQPRVQETQYF

v_call: TRBV10-2
j_call: TRBJ1-1
clone_size: .
cdr3_length: 16
d_call: .
cdr3_nt: TGCGCCAGCAGTGAGTACCCGGCACAGTACAACACTGAAGCTTTCTTT
cdr3_aa: CASSEYPAQYNTEAFF

v_call: TRBV4-1
j_call: TRBJ2-1
clone_size: once
cdr3_length: 12
d_call: TRBD1
cdr3_nt: TGCGCCAGCAGCCAAGATGTACAGGGGGGGTTCTTC
cdr3_aa: CASSQDVQGGFF

v_call: TRBV30
j_call: TRBJ2-2
clone_size: .
cdr3_length: 16
d_call: .
cdr3_nt: TGTGCCTGGAGTGTAGGGGGGGCGAGGAACACCGGGGAGCTGTTTTTT
cdr3_aa: CAWSVGGARNTGELFF

v_call: TRBV29-1
j_call: TRBJ1-1
clone_size: .
cdr3_length: 13
d_call: .
cdr3_nt: TGCAGCGTTGAACGGGAACCGAACACTGAAGCTTTCTTT
cdr3_aa: CSVEREPNTEAFF

v_call: TRBV2
j_call: TRBJ2-3
clone_size: .
cdr3_length: 15
d_call: TRBD2
cdr3_nt: TGTGCCAGCACTGGGGCTAGCGGGAGGTCGGATACGCAGTATTTT
cdr3_aa: CASTGASGRSDTQYF

v_call: TRBV7-9
j_call: TRBJ1-6
clone_size: .
cdr3_length: 12
d_call: .
cdr3_nt: TGTGCCAGCAGCCTCTCACTGGGGGCCATCCACTTT
cdr3_aa: CASSLSLGAIHF

v_call: TRBV5-1
j_call: TRBJ2-7
clone_size: .
cdr3_length: 13
d_call: TRBD1
cdr3_nt: TGCGCCAGCAGCCGGGACAGAAACTACGAGCAGTACTTC
cdr3_aa: CASSRDRNYEQYF

v_call: TRBV6-2/TRBV6-3
j_call: TRBJ1-3
clone_size: .
cdr3_length: 15
d_call: .
cdr3_nt: TGTGCCAGCAGTTACCTCGGGGGCTCTGGAAACACCATATATTTT
cdr3_aa: CASSYLGGSGNTIYF

v_call: TRBV6-1
j_call: TRBJ1-4
clone_size: .
cdr3_length: 17
d_call: TRBD1
cdr3_nt: TGTGCCAGCAGTGGACGGGACAGGGGGCCCACTAATGAAAAACTGTTTTTT
cdr3_aa: CASSGRDRGPTNEKLFF

v_call: TRBV6-2/TRBV6-3
j_call: TRBJ1-3
clone_size: once
cdr3_length: 17
d_call: .
cdr3_nt: TGTGCCAGCAGTTACGATGAGCGTCAGGCCTCTGGAAACACCATATATTTT
cdr3_aa: CASSYDERQASGNTIYF

v_call: TRBV19
j_call: TRBJ1-2
clone_size: few
cdr3_length: 16
d_call: TRBD1
cdr3_nt: TGTGCCAGTAGTAAAAACCCGGGACAGGGATATTATGGCTACACCTTC
cdr3_aa: CASSKNPGQGYYGYTF

v_call: TRBV5-6
j_call: TRBJ2-7
clone_size: .
cdr3_length: 15
d_call: TRBD1
cdr3_nt: TGTGCCAGCAGCTTTTTAGGACAGGGAGACTACGAGCAGTACTTC
cdr3_aa: CASSFLGQGDYEQYF

v_call: TRBV5-1
j_call: TRBJ1-1
clone_size: .
cdr3_length: 16
d_call: .
cdr3_nt: TGCGCCAGCAGCGCTGCAACCGAGACACCGAACACTGAAGCTTTCTTT
cdr3_aa: CASSAATETPNTEAFF

v_call: TRBV7-9
j_call: TRBJ1-5
clone_size: .
cdr3_length: 13
d_call: .
cdr3_nt: TGTGCCAGCAGCTTACAGGGTTATCAGCCCCAGCATTTT
cdr3_aa: CASSLQGYQPQHF

v_call: TRBV6-5
j_call: TRBJ2-2
clone_size: .
cdr3_length: 15
d_call: TRBD1
cdr3_nt: TGTGCCAGCAGAGCCGGGACAGGGACCACCGGGGAGCTGTTTTTT
cdr3_aa: CASRAGTGTTGELFF

v_call: TRBV19
j_call: TRBJ2-1
clone_size: .
cdr3_length: 13
d_call: .
cdr3_nt: TGTGCCAGTAGTAAGGGGGTAGGGTATGAGCAGTTCTTC
cdr3_aa: CASSKGVGYEQFF

v_call: TRBV5-4
j_call: TRBJ1-4
clone_size: .
cdr3_length: 13
d_call: TRBD1
cdr3_nt: TGTGCCAGCAGCTTCTGGACAGGGAACGAACTGTTTTTT
cdr3_aa: CASSFWTGNELFF

v_call: TRBV19
j_call: TRBJ1-4
clone_size: .
cdr3_length: 15
d_call: .
cdr3_nt: TGTGCCAGTAGTATTAGTAGTTTTTCGGGAGAAGGACTGTTTTTT
cdr3_aa: CASSISSFSGEGLFF

v_call: TRBV7-9
j_call: TRBJ2-2
clone_size: few
cdr3_length: 15
d_call: TRBD1
cdr3_nt: TGTGCCAGCAGCCTGGGGGACAGGGAGGCCGGGGAGCTGTTTTTT
cdr3_aa: CASSLGDREAGELFF

v_call: TRBV3-1/TRBV3-2
j_call: TRBJ1-1
clone_size: .
cdr3_length: 16
d_call: .
cdr3_nt: TGTGCCAGCAGCCAATCAGGGGCCCCGGCGAACACTGAAGCTTTCTTT
cdr3_aa: CASSQSGAPANTEAFF

v_call: TRBV18
j_call: TRBJ2-1
clone_size: .
cdr3_length: 17
d_call: TRBD2
cdr3_nt: TGTGCCAGCTCACCACAGAGGCTAGCGGGGGGATACAATGAGCAGTTCTTC
cdr3_aa: CASSPQRLAGGYNEQFF

v_call: TRBV5-1
j_call: TRBJ2-5
clone_size: .
cdr3_length: 13
d_call: .
cdr3_nt: TGCGCCAGCAGCTTGGTAGGCCCCGGAGCCCAGTACTTC
cdr3_aa: CASSLVGPGAQYF

v_call: TRBV28
j_call: TRBJ1-3
clone_size: .
cdr3_length: 15
d_call: TRBD1
cdr3_nt: TGTGCCAGCAGTTTGTTAGGGGGCTCGGGAAACACCATATATTTT
cdr3_aa: CASSLLGGSGNTIYF

v_call: TRBV7-3
j_call: TRBJ1-6
clone_size: many
cdr3_length: 14
d_call: .
cdr3_nt: TGTGCCAGCAGCCCCGGTACCTATAATTCACCCCTCCACTTT
cdr3_aa: CASSPGTYNSPLHF